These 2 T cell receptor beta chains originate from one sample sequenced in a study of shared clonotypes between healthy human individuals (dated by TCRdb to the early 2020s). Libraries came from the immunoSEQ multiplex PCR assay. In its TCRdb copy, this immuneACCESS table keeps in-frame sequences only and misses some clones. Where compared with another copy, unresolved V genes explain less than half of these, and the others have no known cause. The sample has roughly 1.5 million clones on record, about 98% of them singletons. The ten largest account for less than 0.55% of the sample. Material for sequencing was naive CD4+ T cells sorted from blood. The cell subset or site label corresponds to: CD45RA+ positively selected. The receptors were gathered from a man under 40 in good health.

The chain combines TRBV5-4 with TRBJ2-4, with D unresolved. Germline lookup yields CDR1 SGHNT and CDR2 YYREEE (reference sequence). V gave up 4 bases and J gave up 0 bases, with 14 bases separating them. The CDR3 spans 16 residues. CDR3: CASSPDRDLAKNIQYF. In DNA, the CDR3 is TGTGCCAGCAGCCCCGATCGAGATCTAGCCAAAAACATTCAGTACTTC.

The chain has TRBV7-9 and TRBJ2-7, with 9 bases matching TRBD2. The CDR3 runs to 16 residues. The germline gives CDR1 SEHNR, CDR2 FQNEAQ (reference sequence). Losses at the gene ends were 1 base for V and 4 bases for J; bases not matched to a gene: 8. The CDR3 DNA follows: TGTGCCAGCAGCTTAGGAATAGCGGGAGAAAGATACGAGCAGTACTTC. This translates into CASSLGIAGERYEQYF.